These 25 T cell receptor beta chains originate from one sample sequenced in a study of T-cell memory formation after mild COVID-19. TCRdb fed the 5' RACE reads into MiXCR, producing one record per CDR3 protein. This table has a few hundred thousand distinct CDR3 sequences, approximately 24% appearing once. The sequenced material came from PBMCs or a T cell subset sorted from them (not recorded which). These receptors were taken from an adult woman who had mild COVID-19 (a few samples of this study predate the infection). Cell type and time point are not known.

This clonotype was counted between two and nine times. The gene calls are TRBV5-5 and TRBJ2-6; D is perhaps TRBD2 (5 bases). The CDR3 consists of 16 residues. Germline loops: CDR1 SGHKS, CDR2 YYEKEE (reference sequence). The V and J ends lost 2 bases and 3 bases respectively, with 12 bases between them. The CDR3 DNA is TGTGCCAGCAGCTTTGCCTCGGGGTATGGGGCCAACGTCCTGACTTTC. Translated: CASSFASGYGANVLTF.

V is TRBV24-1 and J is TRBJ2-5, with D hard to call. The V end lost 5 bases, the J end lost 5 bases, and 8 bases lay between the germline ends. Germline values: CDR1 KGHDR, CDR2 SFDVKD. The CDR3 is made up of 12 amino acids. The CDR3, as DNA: TGTGCCACCAGTGGGGTTGGGGAGACCCAGTACTTC. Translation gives CATSGVGETQYF.

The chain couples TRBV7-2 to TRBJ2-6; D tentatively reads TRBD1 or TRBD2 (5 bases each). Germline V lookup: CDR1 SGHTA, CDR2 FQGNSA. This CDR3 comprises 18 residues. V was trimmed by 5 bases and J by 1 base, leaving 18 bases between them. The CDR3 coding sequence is TGTGCCAGCAGCGACACCCCCGGGGCAGGGTCTGGGGCCAACGTCCTGACTTTC. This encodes CASSDTPGAGSGANVLTF.

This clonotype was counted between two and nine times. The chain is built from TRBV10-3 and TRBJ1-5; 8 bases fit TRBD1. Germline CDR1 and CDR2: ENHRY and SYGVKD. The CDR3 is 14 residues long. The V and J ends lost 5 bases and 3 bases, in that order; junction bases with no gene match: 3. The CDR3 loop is CAISRTGTNQPQHF. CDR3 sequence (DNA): TGTGCCATCAGTCGGACAGGGACCAATCAGCCCCAGCATTTT.

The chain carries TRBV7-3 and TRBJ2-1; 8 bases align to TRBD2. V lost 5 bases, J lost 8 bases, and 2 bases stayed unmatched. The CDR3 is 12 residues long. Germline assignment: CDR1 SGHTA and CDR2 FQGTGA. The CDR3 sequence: CASSGAGDEQFF. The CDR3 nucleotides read TGTGCCAGCAGCGGAGCGGGAGATGAGCAGTTCTTC.

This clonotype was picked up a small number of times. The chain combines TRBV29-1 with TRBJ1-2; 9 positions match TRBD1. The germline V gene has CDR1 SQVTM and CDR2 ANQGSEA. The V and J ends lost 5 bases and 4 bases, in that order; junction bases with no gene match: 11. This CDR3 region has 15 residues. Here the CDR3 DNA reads TGCAGCGTTAGAACAGGGGGCAGCGTTGGCTATGGCTACACCTTC. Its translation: CSVRTGGSVGYGYTF.

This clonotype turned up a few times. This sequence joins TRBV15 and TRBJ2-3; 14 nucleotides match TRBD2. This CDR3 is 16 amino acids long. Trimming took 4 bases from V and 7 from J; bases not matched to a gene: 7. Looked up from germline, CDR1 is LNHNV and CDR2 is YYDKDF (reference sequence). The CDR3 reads CATSKNGTSGRYTQYF. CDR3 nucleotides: TGTGCCACCAGCAAAAACGGGACTAGCGGGAGATATACGCAGTATTTT.

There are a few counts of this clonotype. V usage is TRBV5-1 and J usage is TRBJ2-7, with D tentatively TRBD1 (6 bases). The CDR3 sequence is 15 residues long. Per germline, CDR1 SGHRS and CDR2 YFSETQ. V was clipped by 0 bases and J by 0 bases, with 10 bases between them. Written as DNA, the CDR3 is TGCGCCAGCAGCTTGGGGGGACACTACTCCTACGAGCAGTACTTC. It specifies CASSLGGHYSYEQYF.

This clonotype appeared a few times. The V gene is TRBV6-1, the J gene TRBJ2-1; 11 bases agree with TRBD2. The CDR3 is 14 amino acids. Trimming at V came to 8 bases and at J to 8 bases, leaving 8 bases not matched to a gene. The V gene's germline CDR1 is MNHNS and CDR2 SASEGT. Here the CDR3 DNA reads TGTGCCAGCTTAGCGGGAGGGCCTCAGGATGAGCAGTTCTTC. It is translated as CASLAGGPQDEQFF.

CDR3: CASSSLQGLSEQYF. The CDR3 coding sequence is TGTGCCAGCAGTTCGTTACAGGGTTTGTCCGAGCAGTACTTC. V and J are TRBV6-5 and TRBJ2-7; D possibly corresponds to TRBD1 (6 bases). Deletions cut 4 bases from V and 6 bases from J, with 16 bases between. The germline gives CDR1 MNHEY, CDR2 SVGAGI. The CDR3 loop spans 14 amino acids.

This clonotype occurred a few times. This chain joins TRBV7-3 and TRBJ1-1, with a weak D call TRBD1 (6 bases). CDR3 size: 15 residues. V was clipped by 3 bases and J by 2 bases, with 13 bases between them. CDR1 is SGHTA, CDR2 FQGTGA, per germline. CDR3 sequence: CASSLGAPGNTEAFF. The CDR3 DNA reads TGTGCCAGCAGCTTGGGGGCCCCCGGCAACACTGAAGCTTTCTTT.

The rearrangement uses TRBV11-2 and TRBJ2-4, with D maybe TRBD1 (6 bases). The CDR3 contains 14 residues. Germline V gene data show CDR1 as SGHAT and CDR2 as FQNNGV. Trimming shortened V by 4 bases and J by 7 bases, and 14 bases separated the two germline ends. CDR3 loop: CASSYSTGPNIQYF. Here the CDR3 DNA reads TGTGCCAGCAGCTATTCGACAGGTCCCAACATTCAGTACTTC.

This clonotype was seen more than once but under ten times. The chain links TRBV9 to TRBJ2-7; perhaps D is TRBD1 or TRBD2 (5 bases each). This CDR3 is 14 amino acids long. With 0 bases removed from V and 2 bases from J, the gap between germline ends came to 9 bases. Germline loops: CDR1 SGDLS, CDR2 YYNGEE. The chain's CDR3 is CASSVGGDPYEQYF. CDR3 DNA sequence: TGTGCCAGCAGCGTAGGAGGGGATCCCTACGAGCAGTACTTC.

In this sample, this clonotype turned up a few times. As DNA, the CDR3 is TGTGCCAGCAGCGAGGGGTACACTGAAGCTTTCTTT. Amino acids: CASSEGYTEAFF. The chain combines TRBV7-9 with TRBJ1-1; D may be TRBD1 (5 bases). Trimming took off 5 bases at V and 3 bases at J, with 7 bases between the two ends. CDR3 length: 12 residues. In germline, CDR1 is SEHNR, CDR2 FQNEAQ (reference sequence).

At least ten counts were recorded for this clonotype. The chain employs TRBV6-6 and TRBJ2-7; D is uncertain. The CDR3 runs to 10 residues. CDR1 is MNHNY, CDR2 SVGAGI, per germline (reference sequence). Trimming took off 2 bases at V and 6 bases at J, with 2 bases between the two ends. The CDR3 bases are TGTGCCAGCAGTTACGGCGAGCAGTACTTC. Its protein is CASSYGEQYF.

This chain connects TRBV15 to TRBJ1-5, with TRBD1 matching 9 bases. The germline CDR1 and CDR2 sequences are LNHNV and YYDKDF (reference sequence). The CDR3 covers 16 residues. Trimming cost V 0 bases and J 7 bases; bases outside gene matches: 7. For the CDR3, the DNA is TGTGCCACCAGCAGAGATTACCCCGGGACAGGGCAGCCCCAGCATTTT. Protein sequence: CATSRDYPGTGQPQHF.

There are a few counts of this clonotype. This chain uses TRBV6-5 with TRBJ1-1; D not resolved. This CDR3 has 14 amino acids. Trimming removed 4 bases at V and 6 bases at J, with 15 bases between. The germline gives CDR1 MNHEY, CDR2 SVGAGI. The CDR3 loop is CASSLTSRRAEAFF. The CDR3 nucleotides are TGTGCCAGCAGTTTGACCTCACGTAGGGCTGAAGCTTTCTTT.

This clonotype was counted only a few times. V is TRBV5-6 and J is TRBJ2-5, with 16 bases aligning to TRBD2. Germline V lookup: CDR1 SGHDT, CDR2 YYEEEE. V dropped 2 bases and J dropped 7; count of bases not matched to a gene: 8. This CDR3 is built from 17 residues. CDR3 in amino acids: CASSFPGLAGGRWTQYF. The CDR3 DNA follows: TGTGCCAGCAGCTTTCCGGGACTAGCGGGAGGGAGGTGGACCCAGTACTTC.

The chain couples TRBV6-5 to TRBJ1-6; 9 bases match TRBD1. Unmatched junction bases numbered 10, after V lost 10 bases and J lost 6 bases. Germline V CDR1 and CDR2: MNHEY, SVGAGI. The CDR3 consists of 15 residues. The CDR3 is CATLSGTGTNSPLHF. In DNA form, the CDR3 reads TGTGCCACCCTCTCCGGGACAGGGACTAATTCACCCCTCCACTTT.

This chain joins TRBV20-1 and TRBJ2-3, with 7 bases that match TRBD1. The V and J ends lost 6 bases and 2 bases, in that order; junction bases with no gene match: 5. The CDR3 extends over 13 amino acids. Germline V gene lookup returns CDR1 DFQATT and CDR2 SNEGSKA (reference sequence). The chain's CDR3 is CSARDSITDTQYF. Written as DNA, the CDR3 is TGCAGTGCAAGGGACAGTATCACAGATACGCAGTATTTT.

Written as DNA, the CDR3 is TGTGCCAGCAGCCGGAGGACTAGCGGCACAGATACGCAGTATTTT. Translation: CASSRRTSGTDTQYF. The J gene is TRBJ2-3, the V gene TRBV12-3 or TRBV12-4; 9 bases match TRBD2. The CDR3 is 15 residues long. Trimming cost V 6 bases and J 1 base; bases outside gene matches: 5.

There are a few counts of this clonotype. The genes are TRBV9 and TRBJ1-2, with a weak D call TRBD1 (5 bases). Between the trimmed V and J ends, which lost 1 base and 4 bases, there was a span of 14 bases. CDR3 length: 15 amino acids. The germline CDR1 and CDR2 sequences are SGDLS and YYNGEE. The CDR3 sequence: CASSVSQGGGYGYTF. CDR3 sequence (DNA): TGTGCCAGCAGCGTAAGCCAGGGTGGGGGCTATGGCTACACCTTC.

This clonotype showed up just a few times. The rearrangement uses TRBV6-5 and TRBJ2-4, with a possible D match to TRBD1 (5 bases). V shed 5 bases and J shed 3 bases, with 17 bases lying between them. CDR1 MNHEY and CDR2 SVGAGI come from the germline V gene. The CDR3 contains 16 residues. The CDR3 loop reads CASSTPAGFGKNIQYF. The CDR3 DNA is TGTGCCAGCAGTACCCCGGCAGGGTTCGGCAAAAACATTCAGTACTTC.

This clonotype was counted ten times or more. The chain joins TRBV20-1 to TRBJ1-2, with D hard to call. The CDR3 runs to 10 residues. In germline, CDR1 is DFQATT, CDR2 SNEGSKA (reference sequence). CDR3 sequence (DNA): TGCAGCGCTCCGTTATGGGGCTACACCTTC. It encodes CSAPLWGYTF.

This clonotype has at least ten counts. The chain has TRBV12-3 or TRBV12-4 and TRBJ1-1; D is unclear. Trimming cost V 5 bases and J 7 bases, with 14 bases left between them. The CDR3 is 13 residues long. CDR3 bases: TGTGCCAGCAGTGCCCCAAGCAGGAGTGAAGCTTTCTTT. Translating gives CASSAPSRSEAFF.